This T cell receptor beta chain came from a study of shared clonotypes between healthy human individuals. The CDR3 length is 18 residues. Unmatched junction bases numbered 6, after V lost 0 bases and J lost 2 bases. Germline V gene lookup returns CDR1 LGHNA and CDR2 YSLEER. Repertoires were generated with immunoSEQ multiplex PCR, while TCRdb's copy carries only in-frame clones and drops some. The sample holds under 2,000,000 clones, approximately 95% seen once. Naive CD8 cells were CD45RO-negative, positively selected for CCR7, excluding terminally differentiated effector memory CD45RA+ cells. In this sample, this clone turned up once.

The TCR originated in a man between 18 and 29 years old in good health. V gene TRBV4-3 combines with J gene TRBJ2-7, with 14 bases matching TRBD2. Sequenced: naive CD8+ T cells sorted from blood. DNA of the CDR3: TGCGCCAGCAGCCAAGATCGACTAGCGGGAGGGCTCACCTACGAGCAGTACTTC. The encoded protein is CASSQDRLAGGLTYEQYF.